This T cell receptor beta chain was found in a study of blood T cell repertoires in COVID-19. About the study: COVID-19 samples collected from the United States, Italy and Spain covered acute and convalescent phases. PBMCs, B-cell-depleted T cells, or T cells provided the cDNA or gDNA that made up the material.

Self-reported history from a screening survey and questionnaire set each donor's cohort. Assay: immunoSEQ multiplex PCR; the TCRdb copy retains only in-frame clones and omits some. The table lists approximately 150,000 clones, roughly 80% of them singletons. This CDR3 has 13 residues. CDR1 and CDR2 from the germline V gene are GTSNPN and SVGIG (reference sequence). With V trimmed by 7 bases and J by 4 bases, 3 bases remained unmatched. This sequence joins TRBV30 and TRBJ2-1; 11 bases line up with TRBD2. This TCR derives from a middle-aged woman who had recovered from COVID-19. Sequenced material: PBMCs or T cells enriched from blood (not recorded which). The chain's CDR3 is CALGLAEYNEQFF. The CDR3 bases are TGTGCCTTGGGACTAGCGGAATACAATGAGCAGTTCTTC.